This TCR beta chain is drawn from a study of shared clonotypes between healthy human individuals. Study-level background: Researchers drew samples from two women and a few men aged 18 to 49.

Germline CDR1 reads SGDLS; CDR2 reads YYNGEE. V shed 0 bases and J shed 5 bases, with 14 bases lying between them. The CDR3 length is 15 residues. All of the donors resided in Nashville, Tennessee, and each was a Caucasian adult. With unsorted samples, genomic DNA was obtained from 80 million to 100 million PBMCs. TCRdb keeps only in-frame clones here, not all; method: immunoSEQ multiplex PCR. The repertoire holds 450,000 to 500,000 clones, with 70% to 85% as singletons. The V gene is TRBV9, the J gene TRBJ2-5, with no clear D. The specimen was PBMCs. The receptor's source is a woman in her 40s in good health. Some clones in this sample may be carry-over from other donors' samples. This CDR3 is CASSVGAAIRETQYF. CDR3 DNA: TGTGCCAGCAGCGTAGGCGCCGCTATTAGGGAGACCCAGTACTTC.